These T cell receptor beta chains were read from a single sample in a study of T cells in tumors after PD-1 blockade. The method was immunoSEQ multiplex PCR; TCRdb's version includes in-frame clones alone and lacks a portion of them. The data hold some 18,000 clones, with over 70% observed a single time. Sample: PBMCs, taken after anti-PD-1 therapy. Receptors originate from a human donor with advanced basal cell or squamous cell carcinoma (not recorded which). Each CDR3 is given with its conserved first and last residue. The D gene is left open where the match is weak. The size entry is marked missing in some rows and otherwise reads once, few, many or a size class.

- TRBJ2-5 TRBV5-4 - TGTGCCAGCAGCTTGGAGGTAGGGGCACAAGAGACCCAGTACTTC CASSLEVGAQETQYF
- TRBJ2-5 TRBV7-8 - TGTGCCAGCAGCCCCTTAGGGGAGACCCAGTACTTC CASSPLGETQYF
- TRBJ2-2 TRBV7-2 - TGTGCCAGCCAACAGGGAGGTCCCGGGGAGCTGTTTTTT CASQQGGPGELFF
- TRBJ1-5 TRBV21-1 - TGTGCCAGCAGCAAACGGAGTAGAACCGGCAATCAGCCCCAGCATTTT CASSKRSRTGNQPQHF
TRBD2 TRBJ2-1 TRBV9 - TGTGCCAGCAGCCATAGCGGGGGGGCGGGGAATGAGCAGTTCTTC CASSHSGGAGNEQFF
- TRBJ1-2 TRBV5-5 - TGTGCCAGCAGCCTGGGGGATGACCAAACCAACTATGGCTACACCTTC CASSLGDDQTNYGYTF
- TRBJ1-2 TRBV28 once TGTGCCAGCAGCTATGGCTACACCTTC CASSYGYTF
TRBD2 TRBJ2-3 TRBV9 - TGTGCCAGCCGGAGCGGGAGAGGTGGCACAGATACGCAGTATTTT CASRSGRGGTDTQYF
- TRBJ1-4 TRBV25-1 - TGTGCCAGCAGTGAATATCGTCAGAGTAGCGAAAAACTGTTTTTT CASSEYRQSSEKLFF
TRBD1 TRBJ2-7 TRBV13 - TGTGCCAGCAGCCCCCACCCCCCCGGGACAGGGACCTACGAGCAGTACTTC CASSPHPPGTGTYEQYF
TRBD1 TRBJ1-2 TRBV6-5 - TGTGCCAGCAGTCAGAAACAGGGGCGGTACTATGGCTACACCTTC CASSQKQGRYYGYTF
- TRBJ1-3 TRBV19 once TGTGCCAGTGGAGGACAGTGGGTAACTGGAAACACCATATATTTT CASGGQWVTGNTIYF
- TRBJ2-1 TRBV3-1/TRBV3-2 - TGTGCCAGCAGCCAAGATCTAGTTGCAAATGAGCAGTTCTTC CASSQDLVANEQFF
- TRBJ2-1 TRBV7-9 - TGTGCCAGCAGCCCTCCCCGGGCTAGCGACTACAATGAGCAGTTCTTC CASSPPRASDYNEQFF
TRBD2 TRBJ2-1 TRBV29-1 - TGCAGCGGAGGGACTAGCGGGAGCGATGAGCAGTTCTTC CSGGTSGSDEQFF
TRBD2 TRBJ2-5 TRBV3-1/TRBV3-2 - TGTGCCAGCAGCCAATCGGGACTAGCGGAGACCCAGTACTTC CASSQSGLAETQYF
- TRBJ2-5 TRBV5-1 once TGCGCCAGCAGCTCGACCGGGACACCGTACGAACAAGAGACCCAGTACTTC CASSSTGTPYEQETQYF
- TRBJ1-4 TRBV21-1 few TGTGCCAGCAGCAAAGCGCTAAAAGGGAATGAAAAACTGTTTTTT CASSKALKGNEKLFF
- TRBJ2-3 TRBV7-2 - TGTGCCAGCAGCTCCGGGGTTATGTCAGATACGCAGTATTTT CASSSGVMSDTQYF
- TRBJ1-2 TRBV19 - TGTGCCAGTAGTAAGACATTTTTTAACTATGGCTACACCTTC CASSKTFFNYGYTF
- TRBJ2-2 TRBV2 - TGTGCCAGCGTTTGGCGACCCGGGGAGCTGTTTTTT CASVWRPGELFF
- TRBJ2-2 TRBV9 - TGTGCCAGCAGCGTAGAGGGAGCGAGGGCAGGACGCACCGGGGAGCTGTTTTTT CASSVEGARAGRTGELFF